This T cell receptor beta chain was recovered during a study of T cell responses to AZD1222 COVID-19 vaccine. Overall study findings and caveats: Epitopes outside B.1.351 and B.1.1.7 mutated regions reportedly drew nearly half of spike TCRs.

Points on this clone: The antigen is not known.

The repertoire was sequenced with immunoSEQ multiplex PCR; TCRdb's copy has only in-frame clones and lacks some. The data show 150,000 to 200,000 clones, 94% seen once. Germline V gene data show CDR1 as SGDLS and CDR2 as YYNGEE. The trim removed 1 base at V and 4 bases at J, leaving 7 bases unmatched. This CDR3 is built from 16 residues. The J gene is TRBJ1-1, the V gene TRBV9, with 10 positions matching TRBD1. This TCR was recovered from an adult who received the AZD1222 COVID-19 vaccine. The sequencing used peripheral blood, collected 28 days after the second AZD1222 dose. In nucleotides, the CDR3 is TGTGCCAGCAGCGTATGGGACAGGGGCGTTGGCACTGAAGCTTTCTTT. Its protein is CASSVWDRGVGTEAFF.